The source of this T cell receptor beta chain is a study of blood T cell repertoires in COVID-19. Looking at the study overall: Acute and convalescent COVID-19 samples came from the United States, Italy and Spain. PBMCs, B-cell-depleted T cells, or T cells were the source of the cDNA or gDNA that made up the material.

Trimming took 4 bases from V and 7 from J; bases not matched to a gene: 15. CDR1 and CDR2 (germline): SGHTA, FQGNSA. The CDR3 runs to 16 residues. Original handling: From reference gene primer amplification, estimates of nucleated cell counts were derived. The assay was immunoSEQ multiplex PCR, and TCRdb's table has in-frame clones only and misses some. The DNA was the basis for D and trimming; V, J and clone size are from that table. The sample has 150,000 to 200,000 clones; about four fifths are singletons. This clone was detected once. J is TRBJ2-7 and V is TRBV7-2, with TRBD1 matching 8 bases. Input material: peripheral blood. This TCR was sampled from a man between 70 and 80 years old with active or convalescent COVID-19. As DNA, the CDR3 is TGTGCCAGCAGCTGGATGGCCGGACAGGGTGCTGGAGAGCAGTACTTC. Protein sequence: CASSWMAGQGAGEQYF.